Each of the 20 T cell receptor beta chains below was sequenced from the same sample in a study of shared clonotypes between healthy human individuals. TCRdb's table, derived via immunoSEQ multiplex PCR, lists solely in-frame clones and lacks some. The sample carries roughly 2.6 million clones, approximately 92% recorded once. The sequenced sample consisted of naive CD4+ T cells sorted from blood. The subset here: CD45RA+ positively selected. The receptors derive from a man between 18 and 35 years old in good health.

This chain connects TRBV7-9 to TRBJ2-2; TRBD1 matches at 9 bases. The CDR3 covers 15 residues. CDR1 and CDR2 (germline): SEHNR, FQNEAQ (reference sequence). J was trimmed by 3 bases and V by 5 bases; bases with no gene match: 4. The CDR3 spells CASSLQGADTGELFF. The CDR3 nucleotides are TGTGCCAGCAGCCTACAGGGGGCAGACACCGGGGAGCTGTTTTTT.

V usage is TRBV7-6 and J usage is TRBJ2-1, with 12 bases matching TRBD2. The germline CDR1 and CDR2 sequences are SGHVS and FNYEAQ. J lost 0 bases, V lost 2 bases, and 5 bases had no gene match. The CDR3 totals 18 residues. CDR3 nucleotides: TGTGCCAGCAGCTTAAGGACTAGCGGGGTCCTCTCCTACAATGAGCAGTTCTTC. It codes for CASSLRTSGVLSYNEQFF.

This chain links TRBV28 with TRBJ2-5; 10 bases are a match to TRBD2. Germline CDR1 and CDR2: MDHEN and SYDVKM. The CDR3 is 14 residues long. With 8 bases clipped from V and 5 bases from J, the junction kept 8 bases outside the gene matches. The CDR3, as DNA: TGTGCCAGCCGAAAGCGGGGGGGCCGCGAGACCCAGTACTTC. The encoded protein is CASRKRGGRETQYF.

The table lists this clone with a count of one. The chain recombines TRBV7-2 with TRBJ1-1, with 7 bases matching TRBD1. Germline V CDR1 and CDR2: SGHTA, FQGNSA. The CDR3 covers 15 residues. V was clipped by 5 bases and J by 6 bases; unmatched bases: 12. The chain's CDR3 is CASSLSRDRWAEAFF. Here the CDR3 DNA reads TGTGCCAGCAGCCTGAGCCGGGACAGATGGGCTGAAGCTTTCTTT.

The chain couples TRBV11-2 to TRBJ1-1, with TRBD1 matching over 9 bases. Germline CDR1 reads SGHAT; CDR2 reads FQNNGV. The CDR3 runs 16 residues. Unmatched junction bases numbered 13, after V lost 1 base and J lost 10 bases. CDR3 in amino acids: CASSLVRGTGPSLAFF. In DNA form, the CDR3 reads TGTGCCAGCAGCTTAGTCCGGGGGACAGGGCCGAGTTTAGCTTTCTTT. The whole variable domain, remainder taken from reference TRBV11-2 and TRBJ1-1, is EAGVAQSPRYKIIEKRQSVAFWCNPISGHATLYWYQQILGQGPKLLIQFQNNGVVDDSQLPKDRFSAERLKGVDSTLKIQPAKLEDSAVYLCASSLVRGTGPSLAFFGQGTRLTVV.

V gene TRBV11-3 combines with J gene TRBJ2-3; 10 bases agree with TRBD2. The CDR3 spans 15 residues. Trimming cost V 9 bases and J 1 base; bases outside gene matches: 7. Germline V gene lookup returns CDR1 SGHNT and CDR2 YENEEA. CDR3 nucleotide sequence: TGTGCCAGTAGCGCAGGGACTAGCGGCACAGATACGCAGTATTTT. Translated, it gives CASSAGTSGTDTQYF.

The rearrangement uses TRBV5-1 and TRBJ2-3, with D perhaps TRBD2 (5 bases). The CDR3 spans 13 residues. Germline lookup yields CDR1 SGHRS and CDR2 YFSETQ. Deletions cut 4 bases from V and 6 bases from J, with 12 bases between. CDR3 nucleotide sequence: TGCGCCAGCAGCGATTCGGGAAGTGATACGCAGTATTTT. It specifies CASSDSGSDTQYF.

The chain combines TRBV18 with TRBJ2-7; a weak D match, TRBD2 (6 bases). Trimming cost V 0 bases and J 5 bases, with 14 bases left between them. Germline lookup yields CDR1 KGHSH and CDR2 LQKENI. This CDR3 has 15 residues. The CDR3 DNA is TGTGCCAGCTCACCACCTGGGCGGGGAAAGGACGAGCAGTACTTC. Amino acid sequence: CASSPPGRGKDEQYF.

This clone was seen only once. The chain couples TRBV30 to TRBJ1-1; D might be TRBD1 (5 bases). V lost 4 bases, J lost 7 bases, and 10 bases lay in between. CDR1 is GTSNPN and CDR2 is SVGIG in the germline V gene (reference sequence). The CDR3 consists of 11 residues. This chain's CDR3 is CAWNKGFEAFF. In nucleotides, the CDR3 is TGTGCCTGGAACAAGGGGTTTGAAGCTTTCTTT.

The chain links TRBV27 to TRBJ2-3; no clear D gene. The V gene lost 5 bases and the J gene lost 3 bases, with 9 bases spanning the gap. This CDR3 region has 13 residues. The V gene's germline CDR1 is MNHEY and CDR2 SMNVEV (reference sequence). CDR3 sequence: CASSGDNTDTQYF. As DNA, the CDR3 is TGTGCCAGCAGTGGAGACAATACAGATACGCAGTATTTT.

A word on this clone: The same CDR3 arises from other DNA sequences in this sample as well. V gene TRBV2 combines with J gene TRBJ1-2; D might be TRBD1 (5 bases). CDR1 and CDR2 from the germline V gene are SNHLY and FYNNEI. This CDR3 has 13 amino acids. The germline V and J ends were trimmed by 4 bases and 6 bases, with 12 bases remaining between them. CDR3 sequence (DNA): TGTGCCAGCAGTGTATTGGGGGGGGATGGCTACACCTTC. Its translation: CASSVLGGDGYTF.

The chain couples TRBV11-3 to TRBJ1-2, with D maybe TRBD1 (6 bases). Trimming cost V 4 bases and J 2 bases, with 17 bases left between them. Germline V lookup: CDR1 SGHNT, CDR2 YENEEA. CDR3 length: 16 residues. The CDR3 is CASSSSGVDGNYGYTF. CDR3 sequence (DNA): TGTGCCAGCAGCTCCTCAGGGGTGGATGGCAACTATGGCTACACCTTC.

V gene TRBV28 combines with J gene TRBJ1-4, with a possible D match to TRBD1 (5 bases). Between the trimmed V and J ends, which lost 6 bases and 7 bases, there was a span of 12 bases. From germline, CDR1 is MDHEN and CDR2 SYDVKM. The length of the CDR3 is 13 residues. Written as DNA, the CDR3 is TGTGCCAGCAGGGGACCGTGGGGTGAAAAACTGTTTTTT. This sequence encodes CASRGPWGEKLFF. Combining the CDR3 with reference TRBV28 and TRBJ1-4 gives the whole variable domain DVKVTQSSRYLVKRTGEKVFLECVQDMDHENMFWYRQDPGLGLRLIYFSYDVKMKEKGDIPEGYSVSREKKERFSLILESASTNQTSMYLCASRGPWGEKLFFGSGTQLSVL.

The chain is built from TRBV5-1 and TRBJ2-3; D not resolved. The germline V and J ends were trimmed by 4 bases and 6 bases, with 18 bases remaining between them. The CDR3 length is 15 residues. Germline V lookup: CDR1 SGHRS, CDR2 YFSETQ. CDR3 nucleotide sequence: TGCGCCAGCAGCCAACCGGGTCTGGTGGGGGATACGCAGTATTTT. It encodes CASSQPGLVGDTQYF.

The chain couples TRBV25-1 to TRBJ2-7, with D perhaps TRBD1 (6 bases). Trimming took off 10 bases at V and 2 bases at J, with 18 bases between the two ends. The germline V gene encodes CDR1 MGHDK and CDR2 SYGVNS. This CDR3 has 14 residues. DNA of the CDR3: TGTGCCACTTCACCGGGACACAAACCCTACGAGCAGTACTTC. This translates into CATSPGHKPYEQYF.

V and J are TRBV19 and TRBJ2-2, with D possibly being TRBD2 (5 bases). This CDR3 is built from 14 residues. Germline values: CDR1 LNHDA, CDR2 SQIVND (reference sequence). Deletions cut 3 bases from V and 7 bases from J, with 12 bases between. The chain's CDR3 is CASSIPRGRGELFF. DNA for the CDR3: TGTGCCAGTAGTATCCCTCGGGGTCGCGGGGAGCTGTTTTTT.

The chain links TRBV5-5 to TRBJ1-1; D gene unclear. V lost 2 bases to trimming and J lost 0 bases, with 8 bases between them. Germline lookup yields CDR1 SGHKS and CDR2 YYEKEE (reference sequence). The CDR3 consists of 14 residues. The CDR3 DNA is TGTGCCAGCAGCTTAACAGACATGAACACTGAAGCTTTCTTT. Its protein product is CASSLTDMNTEAFF. Full variable domain (missing parts from reference TRBV5-5 and TRBJ1-1): DAGVTQSPTHLIKTRGQQVTLRCSPISGHKSVSWYQQVLGQGPQFIFQYYEKEERGRGNFPDRFSARQFPNYSSELNVNALLLGDSALYLCASSLTDMNTEAFFGQGTRLTVV.

The V and J genes are TRBV6-4 and TRBJ2-1; D gene uncertain. The CDR3 is 15 amino acids. Germline V gene lookup returns CDR1 MRHNA and CDR2 SNTAGT. V lost 3 bases and J lost 6, with 15 bases in between. The CDR3 loop reads CASSDQPSLGNEQFF. In DNA form, the CDR3 reads TGTGCCAGCAGTGATCAGCCATCGCTTGGCAATGAGCAGTTCTTC.

V gene TRBV6-6 combines with J gene TRBJ2-1; 10 positions match TRBD2. CDR1 is MNHNY and CDR2 is SVGAGI in the germline V gene (reference sequence). V lost 4 bases and J lost 8; bases outside the gene matches: 11. CDR3 length: 16 residues. The CDR3 DNA reads as TGTGCCAGCAGTTTCCCTAGCGGGGGCTCTAGGGATGAGCAGTTCTTC. Protein sequence: CASSFPSGGSRDEQFF.

The chain's CDR3 is CAISPTISGVSDTQYF. The DNA of the CDR3 is TGTGCCATCAGCCCTACCATTAGCGGGGTCTCAGATACGCAGTATTTT. The genes are TRBV10-3 and TRBJ2-3, with 8 bases that match TRBD2. The CDR3 extends over 16 amino acids. From germline, CDR1 is ENHRY and CDR2 SYGVKD. Trimming cost V 6 bases and J 4 bases; bases outside gene matches: 12.